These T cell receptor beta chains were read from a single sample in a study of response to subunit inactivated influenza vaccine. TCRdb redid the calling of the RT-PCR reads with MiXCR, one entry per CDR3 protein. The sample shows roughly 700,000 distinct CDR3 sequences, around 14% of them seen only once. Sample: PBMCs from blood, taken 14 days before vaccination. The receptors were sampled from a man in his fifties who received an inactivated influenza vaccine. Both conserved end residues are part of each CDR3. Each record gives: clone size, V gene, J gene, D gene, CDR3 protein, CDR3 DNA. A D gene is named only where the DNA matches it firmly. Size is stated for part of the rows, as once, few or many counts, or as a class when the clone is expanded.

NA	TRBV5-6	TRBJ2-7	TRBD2	CASSIAGGLSYEQYF	TGTGCCAGCAGCATAGCGGGGGGCCTGTCCTACGAGCAGTACTTC
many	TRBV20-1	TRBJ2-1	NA	CSAFGDYNEQFF	TGCAGTGCTTTCGGAGACTACAATGAGCAGTTCTTC
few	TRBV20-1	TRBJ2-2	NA	CSATRRANTGELFF	TGCAGTGCTACTAGACGGGCCAACACCGGGGAGCTGTTTTTT
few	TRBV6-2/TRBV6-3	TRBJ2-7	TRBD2	CASSYWVSGSYEQYF	TGTGCCAGCAGTTACTGGGTTAGCGGGAGCTACGAGCAGTACTTC
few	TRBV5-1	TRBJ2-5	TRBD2	CASSLALAGGSETQYF	TGCGCCAGCAGCTTGGCACTAGCGGGAGGGTCAGAGACCCAGTACTTC
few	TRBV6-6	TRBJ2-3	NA	CASSYRLGDTQYF	TGTGCCAGCAGTTACCGCTTAGGAGATACGCAGTATTTT
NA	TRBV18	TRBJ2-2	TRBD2	CASSPPTSGFDLYNTGELFF	TGTGCCAGCTCACCACCCACTAGCGGGTTCGACCTGTATAACACCGGGGAGCTGTTTTTT
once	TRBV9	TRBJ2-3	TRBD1	CASTEQGLLTDTQYF	TGTGCCAGCACTGAACAGGGGCTTCTCACAGATACGCAGTATTTT
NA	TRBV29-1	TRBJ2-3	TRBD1	CSVEEGDRGWADTQYF	TGCAGCGTTGAAGAGGGGGACAGGGGGTGGGCAGATACGCAGTATTTT
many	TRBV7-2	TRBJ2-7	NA	CASSLDGGSGYEQYF	TGTGCCAGCAGCTTAGATGGGGGGAGTGGCTACGAGCAGTACTTC
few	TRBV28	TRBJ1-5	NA	CASSLTDGQPQHF	TGTGCCAGCAGTTTGACAGATGGGCAGCCCCAGCATTTT
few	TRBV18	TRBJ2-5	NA	CASSPPSRGETQYF	TGTGCCAGCTCACCACCAAGCAGGGGCGAGACCCAGTACTTC
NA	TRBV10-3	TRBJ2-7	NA	CAISRGMAYEQYF	TGTGCCATCTCCCGGGGGATGGCCTACGAGCAGTACTTC
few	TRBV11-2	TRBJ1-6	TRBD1	CASTRRQGALNNSPLHF	TGTGCCAGCACCCGAAGACAGGGGGCTCTCAATAATTCACCCCTCCACTTT
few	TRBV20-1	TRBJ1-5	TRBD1	CSARLARGSQPQHF	TGCAGTGCCAGGCTAGCCAGGGGGAGTCAGCCCCAGCATTTT
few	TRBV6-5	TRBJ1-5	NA	CASSYGWSNQPQHF	TGTGCCAGCAGTTACGGATGGAGCAATCAGCCCCAGCATTTT
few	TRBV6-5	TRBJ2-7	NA	CASSYSSRGSYEQYF	TGTGCCAGCAGTTACTCGAGTCGGGGTTCGTACGAGCAGTACTTC
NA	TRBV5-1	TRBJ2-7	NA	CASGLGGGGWYEQYF	TGCGCCAGCGGCTTGGGTGGAGGGGGCTGGTACGAGCAGTACTTC
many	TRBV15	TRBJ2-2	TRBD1	CATSSEGQSNTGELFF	TGTGCCACCAGCAGCGAGGGACAGTCGAACACCGGGGAGCTGTTTTTT
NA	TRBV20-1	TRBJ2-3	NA	CSARDSRRDTQYF	TGCAGTGCTAGAGATTCCCGGCGGGATACGCAGTATTTT
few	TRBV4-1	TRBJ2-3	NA	CASSQEPLATDTQYF	TGCGCCAGCAGCCAAGAGCCACTAGCCACAGATACGCAGTATTTT
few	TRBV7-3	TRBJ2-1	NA	CASSPISGSYNEQFF	TGTGCCAGCAGCCCCATCTCCGGGTCTTACAATGAGCAGTTCTTC
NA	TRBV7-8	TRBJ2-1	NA	CASSYALNEQFF	TGTGCCAGCAGCTACGCGTTAAATGAGCAGTTCTTC
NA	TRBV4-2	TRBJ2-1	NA	CASSQGLADGYNEQFF	TGTGCCAGCAGCCAAGGGTTAGCGGATGGATACAATGAGCAGTTCTTC
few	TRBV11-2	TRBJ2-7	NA	CASSLDLGAQYF	TGTGCCAGCAGCTTAGATCTCGGAGCCCAGTACTTC
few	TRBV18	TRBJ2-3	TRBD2	CASSPGSGRGTDTQYF	TGTGCCAGCTCACCAGGGAGCGGGAGAGGTACAGATACGCAGTATTTT
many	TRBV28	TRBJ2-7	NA	CASSLGLLGLYEQYF	TGTGCCAGCAGTTTGGGCCTCCTGGGACTCTACGAGCAGTACTTC
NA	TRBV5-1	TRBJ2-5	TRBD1	CASQPAPDREGETQYF	TGCGCCAGCCAACCCGCCCCAGACAGGGAAGGAGAGACCCAGTACTTC
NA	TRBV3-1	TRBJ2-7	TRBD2	CASSQEITSGSYEQYF	TGTGCCAGCAGCCAAGAAATCACTAGCGGGAGCTACGAGCAGTACTTC
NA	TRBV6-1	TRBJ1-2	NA	CASVVSEHPNYGYTF	TGTGCCAGCGTCGTCTCCGAACACCCTAACTATGGCTACACCTTC
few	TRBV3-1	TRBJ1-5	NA	CASSQAPGAGKPQHF	TGTGCCAGCAGCCAAGCACCGGGGGCGGGGAAGCCCCAGCATTTT
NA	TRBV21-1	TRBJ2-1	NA	CASSKVAGSYNEQFF	TGTGCCAGCAGCAAAGTGGCGGGCTCCTACAATGAGCAGTTCTTC
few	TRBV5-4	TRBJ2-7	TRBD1	CASSSGSLGQGARYEQYF	TGTGCCAGCAGCAGCGGATCTTTAGGACAGGGGGCGCGGTACGAGCAGTACTTC
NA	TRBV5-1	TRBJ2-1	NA	CASSLARGKLSYNEQFF	TGCGCCAGCAGCTTGGCGCGCGGGAAATTATCCTACAATGAGCAGTTCTTC
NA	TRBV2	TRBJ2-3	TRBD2	CASRGLQDTDTQYF	TGTGCCAGCAGGGGACTACAAGACACAGATACGCAGTATTTT
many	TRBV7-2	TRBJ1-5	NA	CASSQLGQPQHF	TGTGCCAGCAGCCAACTTGGGCAGCCCCAGCATTTT
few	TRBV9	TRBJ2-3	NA	CASSVDSSDTQYF	TGTGCCAGCAGCGTAGATTCTTCGGATACGCAGTATTTT
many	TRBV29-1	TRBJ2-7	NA	CSVASRYSYEQYF	TGCAGCGTTGCTAGCCGATACTCCTACGAGCAGTACTTC
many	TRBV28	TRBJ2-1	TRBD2	CASSFSSWRGDYNEQFF	TGTGCCAGCAGTTTTAGTTCTTGGCGGGGGGATTACAATGAGCAGTTCTTC
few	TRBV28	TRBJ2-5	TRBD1	CASSFLGTGHQETQYF	TGTGCCAGCAGTTTCCTCGGGACAGGACACCAAGAGACCCAGTACTTC
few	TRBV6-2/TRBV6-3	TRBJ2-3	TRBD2	CASSYVLAGGSDTQYF	TGTGCCAGCAGTTACGTCCTAGCGGGGGGTTCAGATACGCAGTATTTT
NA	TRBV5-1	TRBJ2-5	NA	CASSLQGLETQYF	TGCGCCAGCAGCTTACAGGGCTTGGAGACCCAGTACTTC
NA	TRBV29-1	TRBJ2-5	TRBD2	CSALAGVGVRTQYF	TGCAGCGCTCTAGCGGGAGTGGGGGTTCGGACCCAGTACTTC
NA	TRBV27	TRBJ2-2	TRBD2	CASSPTSPNIGELFF	TGTGCCAGCAGTCCGACTAGCCCCAACATCGGGGAGCTGTTTTTT
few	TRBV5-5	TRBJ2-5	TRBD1	CASSKPGQGATETQYF	TGTGCCAGCAGTAAGCCGGGACAGGGGGCCACGGAGACCCAGTACTTC
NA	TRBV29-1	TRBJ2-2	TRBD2	CSILEPWGSGGTGELFF	TGCAGCATACTCGAGCCTTGGGGATCGGGGGGCACCGGGGAGCTGTTTTTT
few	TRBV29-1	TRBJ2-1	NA	CSVCGVANEQFF	TGCAGCGTTTGTGGGGTTGCGAATGAGCAGTTCTTC
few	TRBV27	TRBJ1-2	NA	CASRERVPGTNYGYTF	TGTGCCAGCAGGGAGAGGGTTCCAGGGACTAACTATGGCTACACCTTC
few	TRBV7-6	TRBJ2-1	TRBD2	CASSPRTSGGEQFF	TGTGCCAGCAGCCCCCGGACTAGCGGTGGTGAGCAGTTCTTC
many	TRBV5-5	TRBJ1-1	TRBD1	CASSPGQGGAEAFF	TGTGCCAGCAGCCCCGGACAGGGGGGAGCTGAAGCTTTCTTT
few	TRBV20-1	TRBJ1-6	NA	CSAHGGGDMISPLHF	TGCAGTGCCCACGGGGGGGGCGACATGATTTCACCCCTCCACTTT
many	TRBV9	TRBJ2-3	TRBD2	CASSSRLADRDTQYF	TGTGCCAGCAGCTCTCGACTAGCGGACCGTGATACGCAGTATTTT
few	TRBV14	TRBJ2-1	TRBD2	CASSQEEYGRGLGNEQFF	TGTGCCAGCAGCCAAGAAGAATACGGGAGGGGTCTGGGGAATGAGCAGTTCTTC
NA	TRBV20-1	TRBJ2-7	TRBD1	CSASSPGQAFYEQYF	TGCAGTGCTAGCTCACCGGGACAGGCTTTCTACGAGCAGTACTTC